This T cell receptor beta chain was profiled in a study of cytomegalovirus exposure and HLA in healthy donors. Notes on the study in general: Later analysis demonstrated an association between a missense DCLRE1C variant and TCR beta V- and J-gene trimming. CMV antigen specificity was confirmed in vitro for a few CMV-associated chains.

Primers included in the PCR were 60 Vbeta and 13 Jbeta primers. Per the study methods: In a later analysis, 75 million to 85 million unique TCR beta chains included roughly 11 million shared by two or more donors. Method: immunoSEQ multiplex PCR; TCRdb's copy keeps in-frame clones and lacks some. The V and J calls and the clone size are those of that table, but D and trimming were determined from the DNA. The data contain nearly 200,000 clones, approximately 80% of them seen just once; the ten biggest clones take up roughly 0.098%. The CDR3 covers 14 residues. CDR1 is MNHEY, CDR2 SMNVEV, per germline (reference sequence). Remarks on this clone: The antigen remains unidentified. The junction departs from the called germline gene at one end, perhaps through a read error.

The clonotype comes from a boy aged 2 to 10 in good health and CMV-seronegative. The V call is TRBV27, the J call TRBJ1-2; 9 bases match TRBD1. The sample comprised PBMCs. CDR3 nucleotide sequence: TGTGCCGGCAGTCTTACCGGGACAGGGACTGGCTACACCTTC. Encoded protein: CAGSLTGTGTGYTF.